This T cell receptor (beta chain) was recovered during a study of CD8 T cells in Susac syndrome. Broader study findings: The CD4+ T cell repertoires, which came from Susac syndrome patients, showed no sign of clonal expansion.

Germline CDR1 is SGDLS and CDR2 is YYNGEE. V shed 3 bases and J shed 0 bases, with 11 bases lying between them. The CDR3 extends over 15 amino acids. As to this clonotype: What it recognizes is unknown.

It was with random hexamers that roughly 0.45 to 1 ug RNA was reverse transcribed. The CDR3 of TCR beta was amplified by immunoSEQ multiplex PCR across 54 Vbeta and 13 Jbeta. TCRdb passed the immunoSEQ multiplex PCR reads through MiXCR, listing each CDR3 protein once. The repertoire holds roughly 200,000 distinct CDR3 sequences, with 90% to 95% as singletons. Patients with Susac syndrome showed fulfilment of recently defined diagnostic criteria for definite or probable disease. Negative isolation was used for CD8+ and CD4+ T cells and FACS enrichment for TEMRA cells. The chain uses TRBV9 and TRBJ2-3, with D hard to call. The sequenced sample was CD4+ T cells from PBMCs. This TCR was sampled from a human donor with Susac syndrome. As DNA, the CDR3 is TGTGCCAGCAGCGCCTCTGGCAGGAGCACAGATACGCAGTATTTT. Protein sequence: CASSASGRSTDTQYF.